The clone carrying this T cell receptor (beta chain) appeared many times. This specimen belongs to a study of T cells in Graves' hyperthyroidism and ophthalmopathy. TCR beta CDR3 sequences were amplified from RNA transcripts. First-round RT-PCR with HTBI primers amplified the TCR CDR3 region. TCRdb re-derived calls from the multiplex PCR reads in MiXCR, one entry per CDR3 protein. The table has 500,000 to 600,000 distinct CDR3 sequences, 16% seen once. There are 14 residues in the CDR3. CDR1 is MNHNS and CDR2 is SASEGT in the germline V gene. V dropped 2 bases and J dropped 5 bases, with 12 bases sitting between them.

The sequence was collected from a young woman with Graves' hyperthyroidism. V and J are TRBV6-1 and TRBJ1-1; D gene ambiguous. The sample comprised blood. The DNA for the CDR3 is TGTGCCAGCAGTGAACAACCGGGAGCGACTGAAGCTTTCTTT. Translated, it gives CASSEQPGATEAFF.